Here is one T cell receptor (beta chain) with its context. The target antigen is unknown. The source of the sample is a study of CD8+CD57+ T cells in acquired aplastic anemia. Across the study: On average, sorted CD4+ and CD8+ cells gave around 3.3 ug of DNA. Mean read depth for CD4+ cells from healthy donors was roughly 10 million. Study-level points and caveats: Overlap between patients and controls comprised just under 30 CD8+ CDR3 sequences.

Per germline, CDR1 SNHLY and CDR2 FYNNEI. V was trimmed by 9 bases and J by 0 bases, leaving 8 bases between them. The CDR3 is 13 amino acids. Profiles of TCR beta VDJ and CDR3 were generated from a genomic DNA template. MiXCR was run by TCRdb on the reads, yielding one entry per CDR3 protein. Among around 68,000 distinct CDR3 sequences listed, around half were seen once. Sample: sorted CD4+, CD8+, or CD8+CD57+ T cells (not recorded which) from PBMCs. The source of this sequence is a human donor in good health, serving as a control. The chain couples TRBV2 to TRBJ1-4; D is undetermined. Written as DNA, the CDR3 is TGTGCCAGAAAATTTGCAACTAATGAAAAACTGTTTTTT. It translates to CARKFATNEKLFF. Full variable domain (rest looked up from reference TRBV2 and TRBJ1-4): EPEVTQTPSHQVTQMGQEVILRCVPISNHLYFYWYRQILGQKVEFLVSFYNNEISEKSEIFDDQFSVERPDGSNFTLKIRSTKLEDSAMYFCARKFATNEKLFFGSGTQLSVL.